Listed here is a single T cell receptor beta chain. This clonotype was seen a handful of times. Its antigen has not been determined. The record has no base qualities; no much larger clone is one base away. V lost 3 bases and J lost 4 bases, and the count of bases not matched to a germline gene is 7. CDR1 is given as SGHRS and CDR2 as YFSETQ, both from the germline V gene. The CDR3 holds 15 amino acids from the cysteine to the phenylalanine. The retained sequence is limited to the CDR3, 45 bases, with the frame set at the first base. The library came from 5' RACE. The sample was run on an Illumina HiSeq 2500. A second PCR of about 7 to 12 cycles was performed with a sample-barcoded 5' primer and a J-beta primer mix. Each TCR beta cDNA molecule received a unique molecular identifier from a template-switch 5' adaptor carrying 12 random nucleotides. Each sample yielded at least 3 million CDR3-containing paired-end reads. First-strand cDNA was synthesized from all RNA with the Mint cDNA synthesis kit, primed by a TRBC-specific oligonucleotide. Following uracil-DNA glycosylase treatment, a first 18-cycle PCR with universal primers M1SS and BC2_uni_R was performed on all cDNA. The authors' pipeline ran thus. Normalization of each sample was performed by random selection of 1 million high-quality reads, each carrying a distinct molecular identifier. Instead of being binned into consensus sequences, reads with shared molecular identifiers were discarded. MiTCR, run with a Q25 quality threshold and the strictest error-elimination algorithm, handled CDR3 identification, clonotype clustering and error correction. Lower-bound total TCR beta diversity was estimated with a nonparametric unseen species model using Euler transformation. TCRdb reworked the public reads: Q25 trimming with fastp, MiXCR clone assembly, productive beta chains retained. When rows share a CDR3 protein, they turn into one entry using the most common DNA and genes. The V and J calls shown here were made by TCRdb, not taken from the authors' results. The sample contains hundreds of thousands of distinct CDR3 sequences, about 34% of them found a single time. 15% of the sample comes from the top ten.

Systemically healthy Caucasian individuals from Russia, approximately 39 in total and aged roughly 6 to 95 years, were included as donors. Approximately 9.7 milliliters of peripheral blood were drawn from each donor into EDTA-treated Vacutainer tubes. Ficoll-Paque density-gradient centrifugation was used to isolate PBMCs, with at least 6.5 million obtained per sample. Total RNA was extracted from PBMCs with Trizol reagent, with at least 6 micrograms obtained per sample. For every donor, an aliquot of PBMCs went through flow cytometry to measure the percentages of naive CD45RAhigh/CD27high T cells. These data are taken from a study of blood T cells in healthy people across ages (dated by TCRdb to about 2015). As for the study more broadly: In model experiments, roughly one uniquely barcoded TCR beta cDNA molecule per two T cells was captured by template switching. To track age-related changes in TCR beta repertoire diversity, the study relied on deep sequencing normalized with unique cDNA molecular identifiers. The study analyzed two additional independent replicas of 1 million unique cDNA reads from the same blood draw for two donors, one aged 18 to 29 and one aged 80 or older. To avoid experimental bias, donors of different ages were spread randomly across the sequencing lanes. The donors were divided into four age groups: young (average around 17 years), middle-aged (approximately 39), aged (under 70) and long-lived (around 87).

Broad study findings and their caveats: The percentage of naive T cells measured by flow cytometry correlated strongly with observed TCR beta diversity. Bulk unsorted PBMC profiling prevented conclusive comparison of naive and antigen-experienced compartments. Because donor CMV infection status was unknown, age-related changes in expanded clonotypes were potentially confounded. Compared with the aged group, more naive CD4+ T cells, fewer expanded clones and increased TCR diversity were shown by the long-lived group, suggesting age selection. Observed TCR beta diversity per million T cells fell roughly linearly with age, and a significant reduction was already apparent by age about 38. Estimates of total diversity from one million sequenced T cells were regarded as lower bounds and underestimates.

This receptor was identified in an elderly woman in good health. Donor details come from another sample of the same person, matched by shared clones. The source material was blood. This chain is built from TRBV5-1 and TRBJ2-4; 7 middle bases align to TRBD2. The CDR3 in this case is CASSSGSGGKNIQYF. Here is the DNA: TGCGCCAGCAGCTCCGGGTCCGGGGGGAAAAACATTCAGTACTTC.